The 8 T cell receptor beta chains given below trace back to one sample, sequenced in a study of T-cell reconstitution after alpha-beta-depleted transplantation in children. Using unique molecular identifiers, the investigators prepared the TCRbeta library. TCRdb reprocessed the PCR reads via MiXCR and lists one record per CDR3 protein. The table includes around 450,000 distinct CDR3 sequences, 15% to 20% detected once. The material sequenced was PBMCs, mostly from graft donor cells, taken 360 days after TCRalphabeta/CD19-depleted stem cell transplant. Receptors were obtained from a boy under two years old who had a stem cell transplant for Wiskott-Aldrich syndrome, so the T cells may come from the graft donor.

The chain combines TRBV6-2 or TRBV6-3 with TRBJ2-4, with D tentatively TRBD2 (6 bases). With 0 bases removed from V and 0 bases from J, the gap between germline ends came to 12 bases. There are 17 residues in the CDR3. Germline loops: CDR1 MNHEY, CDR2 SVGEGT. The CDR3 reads CASSYSEGRGAKNIQYF. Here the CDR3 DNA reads TGTGCCAGCAGTTACTCCGAAGGGCGGGGAGCCAAAAACATTCAGTACTTC.

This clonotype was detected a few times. The CDR3 is CSAPPRGDTQYF. CDR3 nucleotide sequence: TGCAGTGCTCCCCCTAGGGGAGATACGCAGTATTTT. The rearrangement uses TRBV20-1 and TRBJ2-3; a weak D match, TRBD1 (5 bases). CDR3 length: 12 residues. Germline assignment: CDR1 DFQATT and CDR2 SNEGSKA (reference sequence). The V and J ends lost 5 bases and 5 bases respectively, with 11 bases between them.

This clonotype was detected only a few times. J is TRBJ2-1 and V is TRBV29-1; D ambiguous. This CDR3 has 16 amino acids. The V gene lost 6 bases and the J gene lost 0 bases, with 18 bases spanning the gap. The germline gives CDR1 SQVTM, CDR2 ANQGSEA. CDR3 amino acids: CSVFITLSSSYNEQFF. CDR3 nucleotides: TGCAGCGTCTTTATCACTCTGTCCAGCTCCTACAATGAGCAGTTCTTC.

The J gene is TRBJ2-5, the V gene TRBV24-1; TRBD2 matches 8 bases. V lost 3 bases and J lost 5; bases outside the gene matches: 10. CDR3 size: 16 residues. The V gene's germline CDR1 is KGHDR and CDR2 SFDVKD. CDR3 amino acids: CATSDPKAGADETQYF. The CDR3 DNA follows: TGTGCCACCAGTGATCCCAAAGCGGGAGCGGACGAGACCCAGTACTTC.

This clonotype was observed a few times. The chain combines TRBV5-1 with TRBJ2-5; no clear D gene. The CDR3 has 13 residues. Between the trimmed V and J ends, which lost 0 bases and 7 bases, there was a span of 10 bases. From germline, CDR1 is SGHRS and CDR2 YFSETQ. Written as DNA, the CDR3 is TGCGCCAGCAGCTTGGAATGGACGGGGACCCAGTACTTC. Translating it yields CASSLEWTGTQYF.

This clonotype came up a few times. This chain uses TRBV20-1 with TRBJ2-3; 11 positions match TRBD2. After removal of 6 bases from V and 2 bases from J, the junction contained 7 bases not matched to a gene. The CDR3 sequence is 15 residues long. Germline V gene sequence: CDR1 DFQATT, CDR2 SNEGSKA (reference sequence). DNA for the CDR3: TGCAGTGCCCCCTCTAGCGGGGGGTCCACAGATACGCAGTATTTT. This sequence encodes CSAPSSGGSTDTQYF.

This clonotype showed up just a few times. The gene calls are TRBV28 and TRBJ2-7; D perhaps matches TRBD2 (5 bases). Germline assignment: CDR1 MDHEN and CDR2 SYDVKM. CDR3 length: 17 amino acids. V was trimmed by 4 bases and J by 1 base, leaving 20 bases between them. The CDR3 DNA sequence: TGTGCCAGCAGTTCCGCCGGGGATGGATGGAAATCCTACGAGCAGTACTTC. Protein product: CASSSAGDGWKSYEQYF.

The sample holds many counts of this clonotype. The CDR3 sequence is CASNRGGREETQYF. CDR3 nucleotide sequence: TGTGCCAGCAATCGGGGGGGCCGCGAAGAGACCCAGTACTTC. The J gene is TRBJ2-5, the V gene TRBV18; 8 bases match TRBD2. Germline V CDR1 and CDR2: KGHSH, LQKENI. CDR3 length: 14 residues. After removal of 8 bases from V and 3 bases from J, the junction contained 8 bases not matched to a gene.